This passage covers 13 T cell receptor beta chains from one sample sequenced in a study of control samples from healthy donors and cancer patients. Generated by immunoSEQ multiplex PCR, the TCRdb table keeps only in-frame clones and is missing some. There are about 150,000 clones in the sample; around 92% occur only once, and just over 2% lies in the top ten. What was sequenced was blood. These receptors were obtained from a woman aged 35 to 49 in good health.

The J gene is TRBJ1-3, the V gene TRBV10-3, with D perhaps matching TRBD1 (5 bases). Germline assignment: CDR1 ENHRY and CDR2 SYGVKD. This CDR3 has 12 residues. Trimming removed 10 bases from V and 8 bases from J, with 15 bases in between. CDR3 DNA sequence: TGTGCCAGGTCCGCCGGGGGGGACACCATATATTTT. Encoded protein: CARSAGGDTIYF.

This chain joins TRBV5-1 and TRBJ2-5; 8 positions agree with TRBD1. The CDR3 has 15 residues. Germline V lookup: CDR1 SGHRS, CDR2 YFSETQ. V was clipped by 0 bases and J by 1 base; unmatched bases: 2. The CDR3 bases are TGCGCCAGCAGCTTGGCCGGGACAGGCCAAGAGACCCAGTACTTC. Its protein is CASSLAGTGQETQYF.

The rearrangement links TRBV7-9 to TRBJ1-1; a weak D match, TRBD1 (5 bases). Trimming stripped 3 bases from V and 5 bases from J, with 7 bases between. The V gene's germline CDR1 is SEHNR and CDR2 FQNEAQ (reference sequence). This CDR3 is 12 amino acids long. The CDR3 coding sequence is TGTGCCAGCAGCTTGTCAGGGACTGAAGCTTTCTTT. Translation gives CASSLSGTEAFF.

CDR3 bases: TGTGCCAGCAGCGTGACTAGCGGGGGGGCACCCTACGAGCAGTACTTC. Its protein product is CASSVTSGGAPYEQYF. This chain uses TRBV2 with TRBJ2-7; 14 nucleotides agree with TRBD2. Germline lookup yields CDR1 SNHLY and CDR2 FYNNEI. This CDR3 is 16 amino acids long. V trimming: 6 bases; J trimming: 2 bases; junction bases outside the gene matches: 6.

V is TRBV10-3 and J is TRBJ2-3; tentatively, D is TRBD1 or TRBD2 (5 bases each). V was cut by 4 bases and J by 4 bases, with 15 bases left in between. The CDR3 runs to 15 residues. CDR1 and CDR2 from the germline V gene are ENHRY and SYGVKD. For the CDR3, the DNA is TGTGCCATCAGTGCAGGGACCGGGATCTCAGATACGCAGTATTTT. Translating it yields CAISAGTGISDTQYF.

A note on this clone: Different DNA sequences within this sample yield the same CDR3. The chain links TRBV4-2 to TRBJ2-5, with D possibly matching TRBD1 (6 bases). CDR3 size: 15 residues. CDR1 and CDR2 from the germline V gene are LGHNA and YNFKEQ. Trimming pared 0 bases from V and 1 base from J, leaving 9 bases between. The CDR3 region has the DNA TGTGCCAGCAGCCAAGAACGAGGGGGCCAAGAGACCCAGTACTTC. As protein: CASSQERGGQETQYF.

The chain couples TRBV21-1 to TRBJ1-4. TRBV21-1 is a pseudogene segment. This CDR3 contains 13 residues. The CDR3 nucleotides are TGTGCCAGCAGCAAACGAGACCGAGAAAAACTGTTTTTT. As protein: CASSKRDREKLFF.

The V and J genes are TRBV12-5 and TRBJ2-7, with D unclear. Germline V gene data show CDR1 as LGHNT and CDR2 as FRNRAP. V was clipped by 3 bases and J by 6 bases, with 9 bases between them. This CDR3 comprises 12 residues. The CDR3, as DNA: TGTGCTAGTGGTTTATTAGCCTCCGAGCAGTACTTC. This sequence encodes CASGLLASEQYF. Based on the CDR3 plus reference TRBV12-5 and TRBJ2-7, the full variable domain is DARVTQTPRHKVTEMGQEVTMRCQPILGHNTVFWYRQTMMQGLELLAYFRNRAPLDDSGMPKDRFSAEMPDATLATLKIQPSEPRDSAVYFCASGLLASEQYFGPGTRLTVT.

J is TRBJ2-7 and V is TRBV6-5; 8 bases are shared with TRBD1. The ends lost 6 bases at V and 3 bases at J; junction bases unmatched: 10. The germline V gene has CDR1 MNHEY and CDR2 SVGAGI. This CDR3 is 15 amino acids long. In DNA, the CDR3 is TGTGCCAGCAGCGCCCGGGACAGGAAAATCTACGAGCAGTACTTC. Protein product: CASSARDRKIYEQYF.

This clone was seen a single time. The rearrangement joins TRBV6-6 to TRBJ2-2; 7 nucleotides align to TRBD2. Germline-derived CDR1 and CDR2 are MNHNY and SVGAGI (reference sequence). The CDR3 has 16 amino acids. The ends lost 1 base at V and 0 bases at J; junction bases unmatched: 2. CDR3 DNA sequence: TGTGCCAGCAGTTACTTGGGGGGGTCGAACACCGGGGAGCTGTTTTTT. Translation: CASSYLGGSNTGELFF.

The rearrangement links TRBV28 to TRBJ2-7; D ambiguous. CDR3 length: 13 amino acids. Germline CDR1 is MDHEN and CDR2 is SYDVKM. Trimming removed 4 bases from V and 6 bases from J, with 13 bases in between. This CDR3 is CASSSGFQFEQYF. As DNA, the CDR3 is TGTGCCAGCAGTTCCGGGTTCCAGTTCGAGCAGTACTTC.

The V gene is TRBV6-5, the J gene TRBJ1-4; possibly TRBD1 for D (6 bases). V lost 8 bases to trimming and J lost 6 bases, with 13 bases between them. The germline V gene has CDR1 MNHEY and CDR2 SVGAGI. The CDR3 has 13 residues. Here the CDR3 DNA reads TGTGCCAGCGCCGGACAGCTTGATGAAAAACTGTTTTTT. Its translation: CASAGQLDEKLFF.

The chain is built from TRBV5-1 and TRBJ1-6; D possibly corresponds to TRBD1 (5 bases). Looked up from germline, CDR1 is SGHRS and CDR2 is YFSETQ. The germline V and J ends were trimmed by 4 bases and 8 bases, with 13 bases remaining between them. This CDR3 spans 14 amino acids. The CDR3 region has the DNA TGCGCCAGCAGCCGGGGCATCGCTGATTCACCCCTCCACTTT. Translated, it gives CASSRGIADSPLHF.